A single sample is the source of the 18 T cell receptor beta chains below, sequenced in a study of lung T cells in sarcoidosis with Löfgren's syndrome. TCRdb itself ran the reads through MiXCR, one entry per CDR3 protein. The table shows roughly 63,000 distinct CDR3 sequences, with approximately 22% occurring only once. The specimen was CD4+ T cells from PBMCs. The source of these receptors is a human donor with sarcoidosis (Löfgren's syndrome or another form), or a control subject (not recorded which).

This clonotype was found many times. The V gene is TRBV28, the J gene TRBJ2-3; D perhaps matches TRBD1 (5 bases). With 6 bases removed from V and 6 bases from J, the gap between germline ends came to 10 bases. Germline CDR1 is MDHEN and CDR2 is SYDVKM. The length of the CDR3 is 12 residues. The CDR3 sequence: CASRSGPDTQYF. The CDR3 nucleotides read TGTGCCAGCAGGTCAGGGCCCGATACGCAGTATTTT.

The chain combines TRBV12-3 or TRBV12-4 with TRBJ2-1; D is unresolved. Trimming stripped 4 bases from V and 0 bases from J, with 7 bases between. The CDR3 runs to 14 residues. CDR3 sequence reads: CASSSVGSYNEQFF. In DNA form, the CDR3 reads TGTGCCAGCAGTTCCGTGGGCTCCTACAATGAGCAGTTCTTC.

With regard to this clonotype: With a much larger clone just one base away, this may be a read error. The chain carries TRBV19 and TRBJ2-1, with 10 bases aligning to TRBD2. Germline V CDR1 and CDR2: LNHDA, SQIVND (reference sequence). The CDR3 is made up of 14 amino acids. CDR3 residues: CVSNSGRAKDEQFF. The CDR3 nucleotides read TGTGTCAGTAACAGCGGGAGGGCCAAAGATGAGCAGTTCTTC. Filled out from reference TRBV19 and TRBJ2-1, the complete variable domain reads DGGITQSPKYLFRKEGQNVTLSCEQNLNHDAMYWYRQDPGQGLRLIYYSQIVNDFQKGDIAEGYSVSREKKESFPLTVTSAQKNPTAFYLCVSNSGRAKDEQFFGPGTRLTVL.

This clonotype came up many times. The V call is TRBV6-1, the J call TRBJ1-4, with a tentative D call TRBD1 (6 bases). The CDR3 spans 15 residues. Between the trimmed V and J ends, which lost 7 bases and 0 bases, there was a span of 12 bases. Germline assignment: CDR1 MNHNS and CDR2 SASEGT. CDR3 bases: TGTGCCAGCACCCGGGACACTGCAACTAATGAAAAACTGTTTTTT. Protein product: CASTRDTATNEKLFF.

This clonotype occurred many times. The chain couples TRBV20-1 to TRBJ1-5; D is unclear. Germline CDR1 is DFQATT and CDR2 is SNEGSKA (reference sequence). The V and J ends lost 3 bases and 4 bases respectively, with 13 bases between them. The CDR3 consists of 14 residues. CDR3 loop: CSASLGHLNQPQHF. DNA for the CDR3: TGCAGTGCTAGTCTGGGCCACCTTAATCAGCCCCAGCATTTT.

This clonotype was seen many times. The genes are TRBV20-1 and TRBJ2-5; D perhaps matches TRBD2 (7 bases). Germline V gene data show CDR1 as DFQATT and CDR2 as SNEGSKA (reference sequence). V was shortened by 2 bases and J by 5 bases, with 12 bases between the two germline ends. The CDR3 sequence is 13 residues long. DNA for the CDR3: TGCAGTGCTAGAAGGGGGGGCGGGGAGACCCAGTACTTC. Encoded protein: CSARRGGGETQYF.

In its sample, this clonotype was seen a few times. This chain uses TRBV7-2 with TRBJ2-7; TRBD1 aligns across 7 bases. V trimming: 5 bases; J trimming: 0 bases; junction bases outside the gene matches: 7. This CDR3 contains 15 residues. Germline V gives CDR1 SGHTA, CDR2 FQGNSA. CDR3 amino acids: CASSMGTVSSYEQYF. In DNA form, the CDR3 reads TGTGCCAGCAGCATGGGGACAGTCAGCTCCTACGAGCAGTACTTC.

Turning to this clonotype: One junction end disagrees with the germline gene, perhaps due to a read error. The V call is TRBV3-1, the J call TRBJ1-1; TRBD1 agrees at 9 bases. The CDR3 totals 14 residues. Germline loops: CDR1 LGHDT, CDR2 YNNKEL (reference sequence). CDR3 amino acids: CASSQQNRGPEALF. The CDR3 DNA sequence: TGTGCCAGCAGCCAGCAAAACAGGGGGCCTGAAGCTCTCTTT.

Note on this clonotype: A read error may be the cause here, since a much bigger clone is one base away. J is TRBJ2-2 and V is TRBV6-1; 8 bases are a match to TRBD1. The CDR3 totals 14 residues. Germline V gene sequence: CDR1 MNHNS, CDR2 SASEGT. The CDR3 DNA is TGTGCCGGCAGTACCGGGACAGGCCGCCGGGAGCTGTTTTTT. Translation gives CAGSTGTGRRELFF.

This clonotype was counted many times. This rearrangement joins TRBV28 to TRBJ2-5, with 9 bases identical to TRBD1. This CDR3 contains 15 residues. Trimming at V came to 6 bases and at J to 2 bases, leaving 7 bases not matched to a gene. Looked up from germline, CDR1 is MDHEN and CDR2 is SYDVKM. The CDR3 nucleotides read TGTGCCAGCAGGTGGGACAGGGTCACGCAAGAGACCCAGTACTTC. Its protein product is CASRWDRVTQETQYF.

The chain links TRBV30 to TRBJ2-3; D might be TRBD1 or TRBD2, each matching 5 bases. V lost 0 bases and J lost 4, with 11 bases in between. This CDR3 has 14 amino acids. CDR1 is GTSNPN and CDR2 is SVGIG in the germline V gene (reference sequence). This CDR3 reads CAWSVEGLADTQYF. CDR3 in DNA: TGTGCCTGGAGTGTCGAGGGGCTGGCAGATACGCAGTATTTT.

This clonotype has a count of ten or more. The gene calls are TRBV28 and TRBJ1-5, with TRBD1 identical over 9 bases. V lost 6 bases and J lost 6; bases outside the gene matches: 9. CDR3 length: 15 amino acids. Germline V gene sequence: CDR1 MDHEN, CDR2 SYDVKM. The CDR3 spells CASSLAGQGIQPQHF. The CDR3 nucleotides read TGTGCCAGCAGCCTGGCGGGACAGGGAATTCAGCCCCAGCATTTT. Complete variable domain (other parts from reference TRBV28 and TRBJ1-5): DVKVTQSSRYLVKRTGEKVFLECVQDMDHENMFWYRQDPGLGLRLIYFSYDVKMKEKGDIPEGYSVSREKKERFSLILESASTNQTSMYLCASSLAGQGIQPQHFGDGTRLSIL.

Of note for this clonotype: A read error may be the cause here, since a much bigger clone is one base away. Likely a read error: the CDR3 ends without its conserved phenylalanine or tryptophan. The chain joins TRBV28 to TRBJ1-5; 7 bases map to TRBD1. The CDR3 loop spans 15 amino acids. V was pared by 7 bases and J by 2 bases, with 8 bases of the junction left unmatched. Germline CDR1 reads MDHEN; CDR2 reads SYDVKM. The chain's CDR3 is CASTNTGTGNQPQHL. CDR3 DNA sequence: TGTGCCAGCACCAATACCGGGACAGGCAATCAGCCCCAGCATCTT.

This clonotype was observed at least ten times. The V and J genes are TRBV28 and TRBJ1-6, with D possibly being TRBD1 (5 bases). This CDR3 contains 12 residues. Trimming left V 7 bases short and J 13 bases short, with 14 bases between. CDR1 MDHEN and CDR2 SYDVKM come from the germline V gene. The CDR3 spells CASTGGGFPLHF. CDR3 sequence (DNA): TGTGCCAGCACCGGCGGGGGTTTTCCCCTCCACTTT.

This clonotype was counted many times. The V call is TRBV6-1, the J call TRBJ2-7, with 7 bases matching TRBD1. The CDR3 extends over 15 amino acids. Germline assignment: CDR1 MNHNS and CDR2 SASEGT. J was trimmed by 2 bases and V by 5 bases; bases with no gene match: 9. The CDR3 sequence: CASSPTGAGTYEQYF. The CDR3 DNA is TGTGCCAGCAGTCCCACAGGGGCAGGGACCTACGAGCAGTACTTC.

The sample holds many counts of this clonotype. The chain uses TRBV28 and TRBJ1-6, with D possibly TRBD1 on 5 matching bases. Trimming shortened V by 5 bases and J by 7 bases, and 21 bases separated the two germline ends. Germline CDR1 is MDHEN and CDR2 is SYDVKM. The CDR3 totals 17 residues. CDR3 sequence (DNA): TGTGCCAGCAGTCCACCCCCTACAGGTCTCAGAAATTCACCCCTCCACTTT. It yields the protein CASSPPPTGLRNSPLHF.

This clonotype was detected only a few times. The chain joins TRBV3-1 to TRBJ1-2, with D possibly matching TRBD1 (5 bases). The CDR3 runs 15 residues. Trimming took off 3 bases at V and 7 bases at J, with 18 bases between the two ends. The germline gives CDR1 LGHDT, CDR2 YNNKEL (reference sequence). CDR3 residues: CASSHGTQGHSGYTF. DNA for the CDR3: TGTGCCAGCAGCCACGGAACCCAGGGTCACTCTGGCTACACCTTC. Filled out from reference TRBV3-1 and TRBJ1-2, the complete variable domain reads DTAVSQTPKYLVTQMGNDKSIKCEQNLGHDTMYWYKQDSKKFLKIMFSYNNKELIINETVPNRFSPKSPDKAHLNLHINSLELGDSAVYFCASSHGTQGHSGYTFGSGTRLTVV.

This clonotype was seen at least ten times. The chain is built from TRBV28 and TRBJ2-3; no clear D. Deletions cut 3 bases from V and 3 bases from J, with 7 bases between. Germline CDR1 MDHEN, CDR2 SYDVKM. This CDR3 spans 13 amino acids. DNA for the CDR3: TGTGCCAGCAGTTTTACGGGTACAGATACGCAGTATTTT. Translated, it gives CASSFTGTDTQYF. The full variable domain, rest sourced from reference TRBV28 and TRBJ2-3, is DVKVTQSSRYLVKRTGEKVFLECVQDMDHENMFWYRQDPGLGLRLIYFSYDVKMKEKGDIPEGYSVSREKKERFSLILESASTNQTSMYLCASSFTGTDTQYFGPGTRLTVL.